This entry lists 5 T cell receptor beta chains sequenced from one sample in a study of long-term antiretroviral therapy in people with HIV. Assay version v3.0 of immunoSEQ was used, and it was run at survey level. Assay used: immunoSEQ multiplex PCR; TCRdb lists only in-frame clones, some missing. This sample yields more than 25,000 clones, of which roughly 90% are seen a single time; approximately 4% belongs to the top ten. The specimen comprised unsorted PBMCs, sampled 3.1 years after starting antiretroviral therapy. The receptor source for this set is a man younger than 30 with HIV.

In this sample, this clone turned up a few times. The chain links TRBV7-8 to TRBJ1-5, with TRBD1 as a possible D gene (6 bases). Germline V CDR1 and CDR2: SGHVS, FQNEAQ. The CDR3 sequence is 15 residues long. Trimming pared 5 bases from V and 3 bases from J, leaving 14 bases between. CDR3 nucleotides: TGTGCCAGCAGCCTAGGGAGGGGGTTCAATCAGCCCCAGCATTTT. Protein sequence: CASSLGRGFNQPQHF. Drawing the rest from reference TRBV7-8 and TRBJ1-5, the complete variable domain is GAGVSQSPRYKVAKRGQDVALRCDPISGHVSLFWYQQALGQGPEFLTYFQNEAQLDKSGLPSDRFFAERPEGSVSTLKIQRTQQEDSAVYLCASSLGRGFNQPQHFGDGTRLSIL.

This sequence joins TRBV6-4 and TRBJ2-2; 9 bases fit TRBD2. V shed 5 bases, J shed 0 bases, and the junction held 4 bases outside the gene matches. Germline V gives CDR1 MRHNA, CDR2 SNTAGT. CDR3 length: 16 amino acids. The CDR3 DNA is TGTGCCAGCAGTAGCGGGGGGCTACCGAACACCGGGGAGCTGTTTTTT. This gives the protein CASSSGGLPNTGELFF.

This clone was seen once. The chain is built from TRBV9 and TRBJ2-1; D tentatively reads TRBD1 or TRBD2 (5 bases each). The V and J ends lost 5 bases and 0 bases respectively, with 12 bases between them. This CDR3 contains 15 residues. From germline, CDR1 is SGDLS and CDR2 YYNGEE. The CDR3 DNA is TGTGCCAGCAGTCGTGGGGGAGCCTCCTACAATGAGCAGTTCTTC. Its protein is CASSRGGASYNEQFF.

The chain joins TRBV11-2 to TRBJ2-2, with TRBD1 matching 12 bases. V shed 3 bases, J shed 4 bases, and the junction held 9 bases outside the gene matches. Germline V gene data show CDR1 as SGHAT and CDR2 as FQNNGV. The CDR3 is made up of 18 amino acids. The CDR3 reads CASSFQTGTGGLTGELFF. The DNA for the CDR3 is TGTGCCAGCAGCTTCCAAACCGGGACAGGGGGCCTCACCGGGGAGCTGTTTTTT.

This clone was picked up one time. This rearrangement joins TRBV7-2 to TRBJ2-1, with 11 bases matching TRBD2. The CDR3 runs 17 residues. V shed 4 bases, J shed 0 bases, and the junction held 5 bases outside the gene matches. Germline CDR1 SGHTA, CDR2 FQGNSA. CDR3 protein: CASSSHSGGASYNEQFF. CDR3 nucleotide sequence: TGTGCCAGCAGCTCCCATAGCGGGGGGGCCTCCTACAATGAGCAGTTCTTC.